These 22 T cell receptor beta chains share one sample of origin, sequenced in a study of PD-1 blockade in classical Hodgkin lymphoma. This table comes from immunoSEQ multiplex PCR, and its TCRdb copy is limited to in-frame clones, with some not included. Of about 98,000 clones in the sample, 92% were seen once. All the patients suffered relapse after autologous stem cell transplantation, and brentuximab vedotin exposure differed. The sample here was peripheral blood mononuclear cells (PBMCs), taken at baseline. The receptor source for this set is a human donor with classical Hodgkin lymphoma.

The chain joins TRBV5-1 to TRBJ2-7; the match to TRBD2 covers 11 bases. The length of the CDR3 is 14 residues. V was pared by 4 bases and J by 2 bases, with 2 bases of the junction left unmatched. The germline gives CDR1 SGHRS, CDR2 YFSETQ. CDR3 loop: CASSVAGGPYEQYF. The CDR3 bases are TGCGCCAGCAGCGTAGCGGGAGGGCCCTACGAGCAGTACTTC.

The chain uses TRBV5-1 and TRBJ2-3; D is uncertain. V lost 6 bases to trimming and J lost 2 bases, with 10 bases between them. The CDR3 has 13 residues. CDR1 is SGHRS, CDR2 YFSETQ, per germline. This chain's CDR3 is CASKKSYTDTQYF. CDR3 nucleotides: TGCGCCAGCAAGAAATCTTACACAGATACGCAGTATTTT. The whole variable domain, filled in from reference TRBV5-1 and TRBJ2-3, reads KAGVTQTPRYLIKTRGQQVTLSCSPISGHRSVSWYQQTPGQGLQFLFEYFSETQRNKGNFPGRFSGRQFSNSRSEMNVSTLELGDSALYLCASKKSYTDTQYFGPGTRLTVL.

This clone was observed a few times. The genes are TRBV28 and TRBJ2-3, with TRBD2 identical over 11 bases. Germline CDR1 MDHEN, CDR2 SYDVKM. Losses at the gene ends were 4 bases for V and 4 bases for J; bases not matched to a gene: 4. The CDR3 spans 15 residues. The CDR3 coding sequence is TGTGCCAGCAGTTCTAGCGGGAGGTTCCCAGATACGCAGTATTTT. Translation: CASSSSGRFPDTQYF.

By proportion, this clone is medium-sized. The V and J genes are TRBV5-4 and TRBJ1-1; 8 nucleotides align to TRBD1. V shed 4 bases, J shed 4 bases, and the junction held 9 bases outside the gene matches. The CDR3 length is 15 residues. The germline V gene has CDR1 SGHNT and CDR2 YYREEE (reference sequence). CDR3 DNA: TGTGCCAGCAGCCCAGGGGGCGCATGGGGCACTGAAGCTTTCTTT. It is translated as CASSPGGAWGTEAFF.

The chain combines TRBV10-2 with TRBJ1-5, with 8 nucleotides matching TRBD1. V shed 6 bases, J shed 1 base, and the junction held 5 bases outside the gene matches. Germline loops: CDR1 WSHSY, CDR2 SAAADI. The CDR3 consists of 15 residues. CDR3 sequence reads: CASSGTGGSNQPQHF. CDR3 DNA: TGCGCCAGCAGCGGGACAGGAGGGAGCAATCAGCCCCAGCATTTT.

The chain links TRBV28 to TRBJ2-1; D might be TRBD1 (5 bases). CDR3 size: 15 residues. V was shortened by 4 bases and J by 9 bases, with 19 bases between the two germline ends. Germline V gene lookup returns CDR1 MDHEN and CDR2 SYDVKM. Here the CDR3 DNA reads TGTGCCAGCAGTTCCCGCCCGGCCAGGGTGTCTGAGCAGTTCTTC. Amino acid sequence: CASSSRPARVSEQFF.

The chain is built from TRBV9 and TRBJ2-5; 7 positions match TRBD1. This CDR3 spans 14 amino acids. Germline V CDR1 and CDR2: SGDLS, YYNGEE. J gave up 1 base and V 2 bases, and 2 bases lay outside the gene matches. This CDR3 reads CASSVWDSQETQYF. In DNA form, the CDR3 reads TGTGCCAGCAGCGTTTGGGACAGCCAAGAGACCCAGTACTTC.

The chain recombines TRBV5-6 with TRBJ1-2; TRBD1 might be the D (5 bases). Per germline, CDR1 SGHDT and CDR2 YYEEEE. Trimming left V 3 bases short and J 5 bases short, with 11 bases between. The CDR3 has 13 amino acids. The CDR3 nucleotides read TGTGCCAGCAGCTGGGCGGGGGGGTATGGCTACACCTTC. This gives the protein CASSWAGGYGYTF.

Details on this clone: At the DNA level, this CDR3 is encoded by other sequences in the same sample as well. This chain links TRBV6-6 with TRBJ2-7, with D perhaps TRBD2 (6 bases). V was clipped by 0 bases and J by 3 bases, with 12 bases between them. The CDR3 contains 15 residues. Germline CDR1 MNHNY, CDR2 SVGAGI (reference sequence). The CDR3 here is CASSYSGQGGYEQYF. The DNA of the CDR3 is TGTGCCAGCAGTTACTCTGGCCAGGGAGGCTACGAGCAGTACTTC.

CDR3: CASRWRVNTEAFF. CDR3 bases: TGTGCCAGCCGTTGGAGGGTGAACACTGAAGCTTTCTTT. The chain couples TRBV2 to TRBJ1-1; D gene unclear. Trimming cost V 8 bases and J 0 bases, with 10 bases left between them. The germline V gene encodes CDR1 SNHLY and CDR2 FYNNEI. CDR3 length equals 13 residues. Variable domain in full (rest from reference TRBV2 and TRBJ1-1): EPEVTQTPSHQVTQMGQEVILRCVPISNHLYFYWYRQILGQKVEFLVSFYNNEISEKSEIFDDQFSVERPDGSNFTLKIRSTKLEDSAMYFCASRWRVNTEAFFGQGTRLTVV.

The chain couples TRBV6-1 to TRBJ2-7, with a possible D match to TRBD2 (6 bases). V was shortened by 2 bases and J by 2 bases, with 19 bases between the two germline ends. Germline CDR1 and CDR2: MNHNS and SASEGT. The CDR3 totals 17 residues. The CDR3 nucleotides are TGTGCCAGCAGTGAAACCATTGACGGGTCGGGGGCCTACGAGCAGTACTTC. Protein: CASSETIDGSGAYEQYF.

There are a few counts of this clone. J is TRBJ1-2 and V is TRBV2; weak D call: TRBD1 (6 bases). Germline CDR1 is SNHLY and CDR2 is FYNNEI. Between the trimmed V and J ends, which lost 5 bases and 5 bases, there was a span of 21 bases. The CDR3 consists of 16 residues. The CDR3 coding sequence is TGTGCCAGCAGTCTTAGACGGACAGACTTCATGTATGGCTACACCTTC. This sequence encodes CASSLRRTDFMYGYTF.

This chain connects TRBV28 to TRBJ2-5; no definite D call. In germline, CDR1 is MDHEN, CDR2 SYDVKM. Trimming removed 7 bases from V and 2 bases from J, with 14 bases in between. The CDR3 spans 14 residues. The CDR3 region has the DNA TGTGCCAGCAAACGACCGCCTATACAAGAGACCCAGTACTTC. This translates into CASKRPPIQETQYF.

The sample holds one count of this clone. This chain links TRBV6-1 with TRBJ2-5; either TRBD1 or TRBD2 may supply D (6 bases each). Per germline, CDR1 MNHNS and CDR2 SASEGT. Trimming took 5 bases from V and 3 from J, leaving 10 bases between them. The CDR3 has 13 residues. The CDR3 DNA sequence: TGTGCCAGCAGTCTCGGGGGCGAAGAGACCCAGTACTTC. Translating it yields CASSLGGEETQYF.

The J gene is TRBJ2-7, the V gene TRBV27; 7 bases agree with TRBD2. J gave up 2 bases and V 2 bases, and 3 bases lay outside the gene matches. CDR1 MNHEY and CDR2 SMNVEV come from the germline V gene (reference sequence). The CDR3 loop spans 14 amino acids. The CDR3 loop reads CASSLRGRAYEQYF. The CDR3 DNA follows: TGTGCCAGCAGTTTACGTGGGAGGGCCTACGAGCAGTACTTC.

The chain has TRBV30 and TRBJ2-7; TRBD2 might be the D (5 bases). CDR1 and CDR2 (germline): GTSNPN, SVGIG (reference sequence). The V and J ends lost 5 bases and 6 bases respectively, with 17 bases between them. The CDR3 is 13 residues long. CDR3 in amino acids: CAWEGSSSSEQYF. The CDR3 nucleotides read TGTGCCTGGGAGGGTAGTTCTAGCTCCGAGCAGTACTTC.

The CDR3 DNA reads TGTGCCAGCAGTTCCTCCTTCACTAGCGCTGAGCAGTTCTTC. Translating it yields CASSSSFTSAEQFF. This chain uses TRBV27 with TRBJ2-1; 7 nucleotides match TRBD2. The J segment lost 9 bases and the V segment lost 4 bases, leaving 9 bases of the junction unmatched. There are 14 residues in the CDR3. CDR1 MNHEY and CDR2 SMNVEV come from the germline V gene (reference sequence).

The J gene is TRBJ1-2, the V gene TRBV7-2, with D uncertain. Germline CDR1 and CDR2: SGHTA and FQGNSA. This CDR3 is built from 15 residues. The V gene lost 2 bases and the J gene lost 1 base, with 11 bases spanning the gap. CDR3: CASSLNSGSNYGYTF. CDR3 bases: TGTGCCAGCAGCTTAAATTCCGGGAGTAACTATGGCTACACCTTC.

The chain carries TRBV25-1 and TRBJ2-3; 9 nucleotides agree with TRBD1. The CDR3 has 14 amino acids. Germline V gene sequence: CDR1 MGHDK, CDR2 SYGVNS. The CDR3 DNA is TGTGACCCACACAGGGGGCATCTCACAGATACGCAGTATTTT. Translation gives CDPHRGHLTDTQYF.

The chain uses TRBV7-8 and TRBJ1-4, with D unresolved. This CDR3 comprises 16 residues. Trimming cost V 5 bases and J 3 bases, with 16 bases left between them. CDR1 and CDR2 (germline): SGHVS, FQNEAQ. This CDR3 reads CASSSLGGGANEKLFF. The CDR3 coding sequence is TGTGCCAGCAGCAGCCTGGGTGGTGGGGCTAATGAAAAACTGTTTTTT.

This chain joins TRBV7-2 and TRBJ2-2, with D maybe TRBD2 (6 bases). V lost 5 bases, J lost 7 bases, and 20 bases lay in between. The CDR3 length is 16 residues. Germline V gene data show CDR1 as SGHTA and CDR2 as FQGNSA. Here the CDR3 reads CASSPLGPPGVGELFF. DNA of the CDR3: TGTGCCAGCAGCCCGTTAGGGCCCCCGGGGGTCGGGGAGCTGTTTTTT.

V and J are TRBV29-1 and TRBJ2-7; 8 nucleotides line up with TRBD2. This CDR3 is built from 13 residues. Germline CDR1 SQVTM, CDR2 ANQGSEA. After removal of 5 bases from V and 3 bases from J, the junction contained 6 bases not matched to a gene. Here the CDR3 reads CSVRRTSNYEQYF. CDR3 nucleotide sequence: TGCAGCGTTCGCCGGACTAGCAACTACGAGCAGTACTTC.